This T cell receptor (beta chain) was sequenced during a study of control samples from healthy donors and cancer patients. The table came from immunoSEQ multiplex PCR; TCRdb's copy has only in-frame clones and leaves some out. This table holds about 45,000 clones, around 93% found once. CDR3 size: 16 residues. V lost 5 bases, J lost 1 base, and 17 bases lay in between. Germline assignment: CDR1 MRHNA and CDR2 SNTAGT. The chain couples TRBV6-4 to TRBJ1-2, with D perhaps TRBD1 (5 bases). The material sequenced was PBMCs. The origin of this receptor is a woman aged 40 to 55 with head and neck cancer. In DNA, the CDR3 is TGTGCCAGCAGTACCAGCACGGCGCAGGGTAACTATGGCTACACCTTC. It specifies CASSTSTAQGNYGYTF.